This is a list of T cell receptor beta chains from one sample in a study of radiotherapy plus CTLA-4 blockade in lung cancer. This table comes from immunoSEQ multiplex PCR, and its TCRdb copy is limited to in-frame clones, with some not included. The data hold approximately 47,000 clones, with 75% to 90% observed a single time. Sequencing used peripheral blood, obtained from a patient treated with radiotherapy plus ipilimumab. These TCRs come from a human donor with non-small cell lung cancer who had stable disease on radiotherapy plus ipilimumab. Both conserved end residues are part of each CDR3. The D gene is left open where the match is weak. Some rows mark clone size as missing; the rest say once, few, many or name a class of expanded clone.

d_gene: TRBD1; j_gene: TRBJ2-1; abundance: .; v_gene: TRBV5-4; CDR3nt: TGTGCCAGCAGCCCCGGGACAGTCTACAATGAGCAGTTCTTC; CDR3aa: CASSPGTVYNEQFF
d_gene: .; j_gene: TRBJ2-7; abundance: .; v_gene: TRBV11-2; CDR3nt: TGTGCCAGCAGCTTATCGGACAGTTTCTCCTACGAGCAGTACTTC; CDR3aa: CASSLSDSFSYEQYF
d_gene: .; j_gene: TRBJ2-2; abundance: .; v_gene: TRBV7-9; CDR3nt: TGTGCCAGCAGCTACCACAGGGGAGGCGGCACCGGGGAGCTGTTTTTT; CDR3aa: CASSYHRGGGTGELFF
d_gene: TRBD1; j_gene: TRBJ1-6; abundance: .; v_gene: TRBV28; CDR3nt: TGTGCCAGCAGTCCGGGACAGGGAAGTTCACCCCTCCACTTT; CDR3aa: CASSPGQGSSPLHF
d_gene: TRBD2; j_gene: TRBJ2-7; abundance: few; v_gene: TRBV7-8; CDR3nt: TGTGCCAGCAGCGCCCCGGGACTAGCGGTAACCTACGAGCAGTACTTC; CDR3aa: CASSAPGLAVTYEQYF
d_gene: .; j_gene: TRBJ2-1; abundance: .; v_gene: TRBV7-2; CDR3nt: TGTGCCAGCAGCCCAGCTAGCGCGTATTACAATGAGCAGTTCTTC; CDR3aa: CASSPASAYYNEQFF
d_gene: .; j_gene: TRBJ2-7; abundance: .; v_gene: TRBV7-3; CDR3nt: TGTGCCAGCAGTTTTAGCGGACGGATGACCTACGAGCAGTACTTC; CDR3aa: CASSFSGRMTYEQYF
d_gene: .; j_gene: TRBJ2-7; abundance: .; v_gene: TRBV27; CDR3nt: TGTGCCAGCAGTTTGTTTAGGGGCGAGCAGTACTTC; CDR3aa: CASSLFRGEQYF
d_gene: TRBD2; j_gene: TRBJ2-7; abundance: .; v_gene: TRBV28; CDR3nt: TGTGCCAGCAGCCTAGCGGGCCTCTCCTACGAGCAGTACTTC; CDR3aa: CASSLAGLSYEQYF
d_gene: .; j_gene: TRBJ2-1; abundance: .; v_gene: TRBV19; CDR3nt: TGTGCCAGTAGTAGCGGGACAGCCAATAATGAGCAGTTCTTC; CDR3aa: CASSSGTANNEQFF
d_gene: .; j_gene: TRBJ1-1; abundance: .; v_gene: TRBV4-3; CDR3nt: TGCGCCAGCAGCCAAGGAGACGGGACACCGAAGAACACTGAAGCTTTCTTT; CDR3aa: CASSQGDGTPKNTEAFF
d_gene: .; j_gene: TRBJ2-7; abundance: .; v_gene: TRBV7-6; CDR3nt: TGTGCCAGCAGCTTAGCCGGGTGGCGGAGCTCCTACGAGCAGTACTTC; CDR3aa: CASSLAGWRSSYEQYF
d_gene: .; j_gene: TRBJ1-2; abundance: .; v_gene: TRBV15; CDR3nt: TGTGCCACCAGCAGAGATCCCCAGGGAGGCGGCTACACCTTC; CDR3aa: CATSRDPQGGGYTF
d_gene: TRBD2; j_gene: TRBJ2-2; abundance: .; v_gene: TRBV6-1; CDR3nt: TGTGCCACCTTGGGGAGGGGACGTGGCACCGGGGAGCTGTTTTTT; CDR3aa: CATLGRGRGTGELFF
d_gene: TRBD2; j_gene: TRBJ2-7; abundance: .; v_gene: TRBV7-9; CDR3nt: TGTGCCAGCAGCTTGACGGGACTAGCGGGAATTAACGAGCAGTACTTC; CDR3aa: CASSLTGLAGINEQYF
d_gene: TRBD2; j_gene: TRBJ2-3; abundance: .; v_gene: TRBV9; CDR3nt: TGTGCCAGCAGCGGGCCCGGGGGGGGCACCACAGATACGCAGTATTTT; CDR3aa: CASSGPGGGTTDTQYF
d_gene: TRBD2; j_gene: TRBJ2-1; abundance: once; v_gene: TRBV6-4; CDR3nt: TGTGCCAGCAGTGCCACTAGCGGGAGAGGTAATGAGCAGTTCTTC; CDR3aa: CASSATSGRGNEQFF
d_gene: .; j_gene: TRBJ2-3; abundance: .; v_gene: TRBV4-3; CDR3nt: TGCGCCAGCAGCCACGACCTACCGGGACTCTCGCAGTATTTT; CDR3aa: CASSHDLPGLSQYF
d_gene: TRBD2; j_gene: TRBJ2-3; abundance: .; v_gene: TRBV5-4; CDR3nt: TGTGCCAGCAGCCTAGCGGGGCGAGCCACAGATACGCAGTATTTT; CDR3aa: CASSLAGRATDTQYF
d_gene: .; j_gene: TRBJ2-3; abundance: .; v_gene: TRBV18; CDR3nt: TGTGCCAGCTCACCGGGAGGACCAGATACGCAGTATTTT; CDR3aa: CASSPGGPDTQYF
d_gene: TRBD1; j_gene: TRBJ1-4; abundance: .; v_gene: TRBV28; CDR3nt: TGTGCCAGCAGTCCCCCACACAGGGGTGGAAAACTGTTTTTT; CDR3aa: CASSPPHRGGKLFF
d_gene: TRBD1; j_gene: TRBJ2-7; abundance: .; v_gene: TRBV19; CDR3nt: TGTGCCAGTAGTACACTCGGACAGGGGGCGGCCTACGAGCAGTACTTC; CDR3aa: CASSTLGQGAAYEQYF
d_gene: .; j_gene: TRBJ2-7; abundance: .; v_gene: TRBV21-1; CDR3nt: TGTGCCAGCAGCAACCGGGACAGGGGACGGTTCGAGCAGTACTTC; CDR3aa: CASSNRDRGRFEQYF
d_gene: .; j_gene: TRBJ2-3; abundance: .; v_gene: TRBV2; CDR3nt: TGTGCCAGCAGTGAGCGGGTTAGCACAGATACGCAGTATTTT; CDR3aa: CASSERVSTDTQYF
d_gene: .; j_gene: TRBJ1-1; abundance: .; v_gene: TRBV19; CDR3nt: TGTGCCAGTAGTATATCAGGGGACCACCCTGAAGCTTTCTTT; CDR3aa: CASSISGDHPEAFF
d_gene: .; j_gene: TRBJ1-4; abundance: .; v_gene: TRBV14; CDR3nt: TGTGCCAGCAGCCTGGGGCAGGGGTTGCATGAAAAACTGTTTTTT; CDR3aa: CASSLGQGLHEKLFF
d_gene: .; j_gene: TRBJ2-5; abundance: .; v_gene: TRBV27; CDR3nt: TGTGCCAGCAGTTTAGGCAGGGGCGGAGAGACCCAGTACTTC; CDR3aa: CASSLGRGGETQYF
d_gene: .; j_gene: TRBJ1-2; abundance: .; v_gene: TRBV10-3; CDR3nt: TGTGCCATCAGTGAGTCGTTGCAGGGTGGCGGCTACACCTTC; CDR3aa: CAISESLQGGGYTF
d_gene: .; j_gene: TRBJ1-2; abundance: .; v_gene: TRBV29-1; CDR3nt: TGCAGCGTTGTGGGGGGTTCTAACTATGGCTACACCTTC; CDR3aa: CSVVGGSNYGYTF
d_gene: TRBD1; j_gene: TRBJ2-3; abundance: .; v_gene: TRBV7-8; CDR3nt: TGTGCCAGCAGCCACCGACAGGGAAAGACCGCGGTGGCGGGCACAGATACGCAGTATTTT; CDR3aa: CASSHRQGKTAVAGTDTQYF
d_gene: .; j_gene: TRBJ2-5; abundance: .; v_gene: TRBV6-5; CDR3nt: TGTGCCAGCAGGGACCAGGGAAAAGAGACCCAGTACTTC; CDR3aa: CASRDQGKETQYF
d_gene: .; j_gene: TRBJ1-2; abundance: .; v_gene: TRBV5-6; CDR3nt: TGTGCCAGCAGCTTAACAGGCTATGGCTACACCTTC; CDR3aa: CASSLTGYGYTF
d_gene: TRBD2; j_gene: TRBJ2-1; abundance: .; v_gene: TRBV14; CDR3nt: TGTGCCAGCAGCCAAATAGCGGGAGGCTACAATGAGCAGTTCTTC; CDR3aa: CASSQIAGGYNEQFF
d_gene: TRBD2; j_gene: TRBJ2-7; abundance: medium-sized; v_gene: TRBV10-1; CDR3nt: TGCGCCAGCAGTAGCGGGAGCTCCTACGAGCAGTACTTC; CDR3aa: CASSSGSSYEQYF
d_gene: TRBD1; j_gene: TRBJ2-2; abundance: .; v_gene: TRBV28; CDR3nt: TGTGCCTCCAGACAGGGAGTCACCGGGGAGCTGTTTTTT; CDR3aa: CASRQGVTGELFF
d_gene: TRBD2; j_gene: TRBJ2-1; abundance: .; v_gene: TRBV5-4; CDR3nt: TGTGCCAGCAGCTTGAGGGCGGGAGCGCCCTACAATGAGCAGTTCTTC; CDR3aa: CASSLRAGAPYNEQFF
d_gene: TRBD1; j_gene: TRBJ1-1; abundance: .; v_gene: TRBV18; CDR3nt: TGTGCCAGCTCACCCGGGGCAGGGGGGAACACTGAAGCTTTCTTT; CDR3aa: CASSPGAGGNTEAFF
d_gene: .; j_gene: TRBJ1-1; abundance: .; v_gene: TRBV9; CDR3nt: TGTGCCAGCAGCGTAGTAGACAGACGGAACACTGAAGCTTTCTTT; CDR3aa: CASSVVDRRNTEAFF